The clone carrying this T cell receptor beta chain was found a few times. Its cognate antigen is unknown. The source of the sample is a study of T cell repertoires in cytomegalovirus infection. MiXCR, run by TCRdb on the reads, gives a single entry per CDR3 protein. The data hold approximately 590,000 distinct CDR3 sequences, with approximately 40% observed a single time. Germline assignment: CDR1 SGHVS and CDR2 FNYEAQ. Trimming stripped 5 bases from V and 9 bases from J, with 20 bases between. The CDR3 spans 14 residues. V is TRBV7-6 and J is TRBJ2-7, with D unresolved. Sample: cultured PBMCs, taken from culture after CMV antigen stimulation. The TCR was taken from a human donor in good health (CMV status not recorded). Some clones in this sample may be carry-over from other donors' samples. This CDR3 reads CASSPPLGYRLQYF. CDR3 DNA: TGTGCCAGCAGCCCCCCTTTGGGCTATCGACTGCAGTACTTC.